This T cell receptor (beta chain) emerged from a study of blood T cell repertoires in COVID-19. Profiled with immunoSEQ multiplex PCR; TCRdb holds only in-frame clones, not every one. Of tens of thousands of clones in the sample, roughly nine tenths were seen once. The germline V gene encodes CDR1 MGHRA and CDR2 YSYEKL. CDR3 length: 15 residues. Losses at the gene ends were 2 bases for V and 8 bases for J; bases not matched to a gene: 7. The sequence derives from a man aged 55 to 69 with acute or convalescent COVID-19. Sequencing was performed on peripheral blood. The chain links TRBV4-1 to TRBJ1-4; 8 bases match TRBD1. The CDR3 sequence: CASSQPRQGPEKLFF. DNA of the CDR3: TGCGCCAGCAGCCAACCTAGACAGGGGCCCGAAAAACTGTTTTTT.